This T cell receptor beta chain came from a study of cytomegalovirus exposure and HLA in healthy donors. Background on the study: Researchers found that roughly 81% of a few hundred genotyped donors fell within the Caucasian-associated ancestry cluster.

Whole-study findings and limits: Whilst most TCR sequences proved rare, a subset of public TCRs occurred across many donors.

It was with 60 Vbeta and 13 Jbeta primers that the PCR ran. Profiled with immunoSEQ multiplex PCR; TCRdb holds only in-frame clones, not every one. Counted here are some 170,000 clones, 77% occurring once; the ten biggest clones make up less than 4.5%. The CDR3 loop spans 15 amino acids. With 0 bases clipped from V and 6 bases from J, the junction kept 7 bases outside the gene matches. Germline CDR1 and CDR2: SGHRS and YFSETQ. This clone occurred once. Its antigen is as yet unknown. V is TRBV5-1 and J is TRBJ2-7; 9 bases match TRBD2. Source material: PBMCs. The TCR comes from a woman aged 55-69 years in good health and CMV-seropositive. Here the CDR3 reads CASSLDPSGIREQYF. The CDR3 DNA follows: TGCGCCAGCAGCTTGGATCCTAGCGGGATTCGCGAGCAGTACTTC.